Here is one TCR beta chain with its context. This entry is derived from a study of blood T cell repertoires in COVID-19. Study-level information: The study drew acute and convalescent COVID-19 samples from the United States, Italy and Spain. PBMCs, B-cell-depleted T cells, or T cells provided the cDNA or gDNA that made up the material.

Patients in Seattle were enrolled during active infection, then followed longitudinally. Assay: immunoSEQ multiplex PCR; the TCRdb copy retains only in-frame clones and omits some. Here the sample spans 300,000 to 400,000 clones, more than 70% being singletons. Trimming took off 4 bases at V and 0 bases at J, with 10 bases between the two ends. Looked up from germline, CDR1 is SGHRS and CDR2 is YFSETQ. This CDR3 is 14 amino acids long. The material sequenced was peripheral blood. This chain uses TRBV5-1 with TRBJ1-1; a possible D gene is TRBD1 (6 bases). The TCR comes from a woman in her seventies with COVID-19, enrolled during active disease. CDR3: CASSPGQMNTEAFF. In nucleotides, the CDR3 is TGCGCCAGCAGCCCCGGACAGATGAACACTGAAGCTTTCTTT.